The entry below gives a single T cell receptor (beta chain) sequence along with its context. Its antigen remains unidentified. No per-base quality is available; no much larger clone lies one base away. V sheds 4 bases and J sheds 1 base, leaving 19 bases between their ends. Including cysteine and phenylalanine, the CDR3 has 17 amino acids. Only the CDR3 portion is preserved as DNA: 51 bases, with reading frame beginning at the first base. The germline V gene encodes CDR1 SGHAT and CDR2 FQNNGV. This sample is part of a study of shared clonotypes between healthy human individuals (dated by TCRdb to 2018 to 2020). About the study as a whole: A couple of women and a few men aged 18 to 49 years were included in the cohort. Leukapheresis yielded between about 0.85 and 9 billion PBMCs per donor. Libraries were prepared and TCR repertoires were sequenced by different laboratories using diverse techniques, in order to increase sequencing depth and limit assay-specific biases. To estimate repertoire size and how much clonotype sharing occurs between individuals, the study deeply sequenced the blood TCR repertoires of five healthy adults. Per donor, three plates each were used for CD4 naive and CD4 memory, two for CD8 naive, and one for CD8 memory. What the work shows at the level of the full study, not this receptor alone: Approximately 4.8% of naive CD4, 3.5% of naive CD8, roughly 2.4% of memory CD4, and approximately 0.4% of memory CD8 clonotypes were shared across several donors. Larger estimated clonotype richness was generally found for naive subsets than for memory subsets. The genetic and exposure-history diversity represented was limited by the small number of donors. Based on pairwise subsampling, the degree of clonotype sharing among donors was expected to be affected by sequencing depth. Even with the large sequencing depth, rarefaction of the sorted-subset datasets indicated that sequencing was incomplete. Clonotypes shared by all four sorted-subset donors showed higher generation probabilities than non-shared clonotypes. Sampling was limited to blood, and TCR repertoires in tissue likely differ from TCR repertoires in blood.

TCR CDR3 regions were amplified from genomic DNA by multiplex PCR using the deep immunoSEQ assay. Genomic DNA extracted from each cell subset was distributed evenly over all wells of several immunoSEQ 96-well plates, and each plate served as one replicate. Each replicate PCR for sorted subsets received about 0.2 ug genomic DNA, equal to roughly 30,000 T cell genomes. The purified libraries were quantified using a Qubit 3.0 fluorometer, sized with a Bioanalyzer 2100, and then quantified again using the KAPA Library Quantification kit. Every immunoSEQ 96-well plate was sequenced on a separate single-read 150-cycle Illumina NextSeq 550 flow cell. Per the original workflow: Because the immunoSEQ output included only junctional sequences and no quality scores, the filtering could not be the same as the filtering used for full-length reads. Sequences were annotated with PyIR, a Python wrapper for IgBLAST v1.9, using IMGT germline references to assign V/J genes and CDR3. Reads were removed for weak V/J assignments (E-value above 1e-6), missing CDR3, stop codons, out-of-frame junctions, or ambiguous translated residues. A V3J clonotype was defined by an identical inferred V gene, J gene, and CDR3 amino acid sequence. Percentage overlap between repertoires was calculated by dividing the number of shared unique clonotypes by the size of the smaller repertoire. Three approaches were used to assess repertoire richness: RTK rarefaction, the Chao1 estimator, and Recon v2.1 estimates of unobserved clonotypes. Generation probabilities for all TCRbeta clonotypes obtained by the gDNA method from a handful of donors were computed using OLGA. As stored in TCRdb, this immuneACCESS dataset retains in-frame rearrangements with V and J assigned. A fraction of the clones does not appear; measured against another copy, unresolved V genes explain less than half of the discrepancy, and the remainder lacks a known reason. The D gene and trimming were derived from the DNA, and the V and J assignments and clone size from that table. This sample comprises 550,000 to 850,000 clones, 72% of them detected only once. Less than 2% of the sample belongs to the ten largest clones.

Donors were healthy HIV-negative adults with no recently reported acute infections or vaccinations. Only Caucasian adults living in Nashville, Tennessee, USA were represented among the donors. CD4+ T cells were enriched through magnetic negative selection, after which naive cells were positively selected on CD45RA and the remaining negative fraction served as the memory subset. Blood was collected by leukapheresis, and PBMCs were isolated by Ficoll-Histopaque density gradient centrifugation and then cryopreserved in liquid nitrogen vapor phase. Purity and quantity of every magnetically sorted T cell population were checked by analytical flow cytometry. From each sorted fraction, genomic DNA was isolated and quantified by UV absorbance on a Nanodrop 2000c.

This chain is built from TRBV11-2 and TRBJ1-1, with TRBD1 tentatively as D gene (5 bases match). The clonotype originates from a woman between 25 and 40 years old in good health. The sample taken for sequencing was memory CD4+ T cells sorted from blood. The meaning of the sample's cell subset or site label: CD45RA-negative fraction. CDR3 loop: CASSWRFTGTGNTEAFF. The bases read TGTGCCAGCAGCTGGAGGTTCACCGGGACGGGGAACACTGAAGCTTTCTTT.